This TCR beta chain comes out of a study of cytomegalovirus exposure and HLA in healthy donors (dated by TCRdb to 2016 to 2017). About the study as a whole: An earlier analysis of 587 of the donors reported 276 Gb of sequence data and 117 million unique TCR beta sequences obtained from some 170 million T cells. Roughly 300 gigabases of sequencing data and around 85 million unique TCR sequences made up an early release that covered 500 to 650 HLA-typed donors. Of the roughly 430 genotyped donors, approximately 82% fell in the genetic ancestry cluster associated with self-reported Caucasian donors. The study aimed to test whether signatures of past pathogen exposure could be identified by cataloging public T cell receptors. The study profiled the T cell repertoires of under 850 subjects by immunosequencing and related them to cytomegalovirus serostatus. A separate validation cohort of some 130 different subjects was used in addition to the roughly 670-subject first cohort. The study combined high-throughput TCR immunosequencing, statistical association of individual TCRs with disease status, and machine learning to predict cytomegalovirus infection status. In a later analysis, previously published TCR beta repertoires from more than 500 donors were re-analyzed and high-resolution HLA genotyping was added so that TCR occurrence patterns could be studied. The later analysis used no new phenotypic data to find candidate immune exposures, relying instead on TCR beta sequences and their occurrence across donors. An earlier analysis of around 640 of the donors used high-throughput TCR beta sequencing to judge whether each TCR beta V gene segment behaved as functional or pseudogenic. Donor age, sex, ethnicity and CMV serostatus were compiled alongside the repertoire data. Genome-wide SNP genotypes for about 65% of the 666 donors were used in a later genetic analysis, which treated that subset as a discovery cohort. Every repertoire in the discovery cohort had been generated on one and the same sequencing platform. HLA typing covered class I and class II loci at four-digit resolution. Typing coverage varied by locus: roughly 629-640 donors for A, B, C, DRB1 and DQB1; around 560 for DQA1; over 600 for DPA1; 450 to 480 for DPB1. A handful of DR-DQ haplotypes were handled as single units for association and clustering because linkage in the cohort was strong. On average, around 240,000 unique TCR beta nucleotide sequences were sequenced per donor among 350 to 400 genotyped donors of the cohort, with approximately 18% of those sequences being non-productive. On the study overall, not on this receptor specifically: Because the 87-base-pair reads could not distinguish some IMGT-functional V segments, including TRBV6-2 and TRBV6-3, those segments were excluded. The classifier was reported to diagnose cytomegalovirus status with high specificity and sensitivity in both the original and validation cohorts. A cluster of highly shared sequence variants was judged likely to represent a technical artifact of the sequencing pipeline. CMV serostatus was the only immune exposure information available for the cohort. The cohort was sequenced for TCR beta chains only, and without alpha or paired-chain data the features that could be detected were limited. A few of the identified cytomegalovirus-associated TCR beta chains were confirmed in vitro to be specific for cytomegalovirus antigens. An association between a missense DCLRE1C variant and V-gene and J-gene trimming of TCR beta chains was found in a later genetic analysis and replicated in an independent cohort. Presence/absence analyses assumed roughly uniform sequencing depth across donors, an assumption that may not hold. Because counts were too low, about 18 rarely observed V segments, including chromosome 9 orphons, were excluded from the earlier analysis of 587 of the donors. Linkage disequilibrium might explain the correlated functional status among segregating V segments, but an unknown experimental factor could not be ruled out. Specific HLA alleles were associated with 15,000 to 20,000 TCR beta sequences at a false discovery rate of 0.05 in a later analysis. A later analysis found that HLA-associated TCR beta chains were more clonally expanded and had lower generation probabilities than equally common non-associated chains. An earlier analysis of 450 to 750 of the donors showed that most TCR beta V segments appeared in productive rearrangements either about 87% or about 30% of the time, which broadly matched IMGT annotations. Assigning TCR associations to individual alleles was difficult when HLA alleles, especially DR and DQ, strongly co-occurred. Because some donors lacked HLA typing at each locus, the association tests relied only on the typed subset. It was suggested by the authors that the approach could potentially be generalized to other disease states and immunological phenotypes. A later genetic analysis reported fewer N-insertions in productive TCRs among donors in an Asian-associated ancestry cluster than the roughly 700-donor mean. A later analysis found that most CMV-associated TCR beta chains appeared HLA-restricted, with HLA associations seemingly driven largely by CMV exposure. According to a later analysis, parvovirus B19, influenza, CMV and Epstein-Barr virus appeared linked to several top co-occurrence clusters. A further reported finding was that TCR beta sequences accurately predicted the HLA-A and HLA-B alleles for most subjects in the first cohort. The study gave a list of some 150 TCR beta chains associated with cytomegalovirus. In a later analysis, TCR association rates were found to vary across HLA loci, with the most associated TCRs seen for DRB1 alleles and the fewest for HLA-C alleles. Most TCR sequences were observed very rarely across donors, whereas some public TCRs were present in many individuals.

A word on this clone: The antigen this receptor binds is unknown. No much larger clonotype is one base removed from it; base qualities were not supplied.

Reading from cysteine to phenylalanine, the CDR3 counts 14 amino acids. Just the 42-base CDR3 DNA is kept, in frame starting at base 1. CDR1 KGHSH and CDR2 LQKENI are derived from the germline V gene. The junction carries 13 bases between V and J, which are trimmed by 3 bases and 5 bases respectively. The cohort was made up of approximately 670 healthy bone marrow donors. All cohort members were sampled while nominally healthy, although unrecorded immune exposures were likely present. The donor tested CMV seronegative, placing the donor among the roughly 350 seronegative members of the cohort. Each donor provided a peripheral blood sample, and peripheral blood mononuclear cells were used for TCR beta sequencing. Genomic DNA was extracted from the blood cell samples with the Qiagen DNeasy Blood Extraction Kit. The library came from the immunoSEQ multiplex PCR assay. For the multiplex PCR, a mixture combining 60 forward primers for TCR Vbeta segments and 13 reverse primers for TCR Jbeta segments was used. The CDR3 region of rearranged TCR beta genes was amplified from genomic DNA by a multiplex PCR assay. On the Illumina HiSeq System, the amplified TCR beta libraries were sequenced as 87-base-pair reads. Per the original workflow: Across the 640 or so repertoires, a later analysis counted 80 million or so unique TCR beta chains, some 11 million of which were shared by at least two donors. Raw reads were error-corrected and collapsed into unique sequences by a nearest-neighbor algorithm in which closely related sequences were merged to remove PCR and sequencing errors. V, D and J gene segments were assigned by aligning CDR3 sequences to IMGT reference sequences. For a sequence to be retained, a match of at least six nucleotides to both a V gene segment and a J gene segment was required. Rearrangements were classified as productive when the CDR3 lacked stop codons and remained in frame with V and J, and all other rearrangements were classified as non-productive. Following IMGT convention, CDR3 was defined as the stretch from the second conserved V-encoded cysteine up to the conserved J-encoded phenylalanine. The earlier analysis of about 590 of the donors excluded sequences that lacked an unambiguous match to a single V gene segment. An earlier analysis of 587 of the donors called V segments functional above 56.7% productive rearrangements and segregating when the between-donor standard deviation exceeded 5%. A statistical classification framework was developed to diagnose cytomegalovirus status using the catalog of TCR beta chain sequences. In a later analysis, TCR nucleotide sequences were compared against IMGT/GENE-DB human TR gene sequences so that V and J genes could be assigned. Using the TCRdist pipeline, a later analysis assigned CDR3 sequences along with most-parsimonious VDJ recombination scenarios. In a later analysis, each TCR beta chain was defined by its CDR3 amino acid sequence together with its V-gene family, and reads without a unique V-gene family were excluded. As a way to deal with suspected cross-contamination and a sequencing artifact, a later analysis dropped roughly 600 nucleotide sequences that were highly shared and had low generation probability. In a later analysis, a clonal expansion index for each public chain was calculated from normalized within-repertoire ranks of inferred template counts. In a later analysis, generation probabilities were computed using a VDJ recombination model fitted to out-of-frame rearrangements, and the results were checked against IGoR. A later analysis scored TCR-TCR, TCR-HLA and TCR-CMV co-occurrence with hypergeometric tests, applying a repertoire-size bias correction to TCR pairs. A later analysis estimated false discovery rates by permuting HLA or CMV assignments 20 times. In a later analysis, co-occurring TCRs were grouped using DBSCAN, with TCRdist sequence similarity added in when clustering inside HLA-allele-positive subsets. For co-occurrence clustering, repertoires with fewer than 30,000 or more than 120,000 public chains were excluded, along with a handful of repertoires with anomalous nucleotide sharing. Entries here come from immuneACCESS through TCRdb and include only in-frame sequences with V and J called. Some clones fail to appear in such tables; in the studies checked, an unresolved V gene covers under half of the shortfall, and the cause of the remainder is unknown. V and J calls and clone size are given by that table; D and trimming were obtained from the DNA. This sample lists roughly 100,000 clones; around 75% were detected once. Jointly, the top ten make up 1.3% of the sample.

The chain employs TRBV18 and TRBJ1-1; confidence is insufficient to name the D gene. The sequenced sample consisted of PBMCs. The receptor comes from a middle-aged man in good health and CMV-seronegative. The DNA sequence follows: TGTGCCAGCTCACCGCCATCTGGCGGAACTGAAGCTTTCTTT. Its amino acids are CASSPPSGGTEAFF.